This paragraph covers one T cell receptor beta chain sequence. Its specificity is not known. The CDR3 length is 15 residues. Looked up from germline, CDR1 is SGHDT and CDR2 is YYEEEE. The V end was cut by 4 bases, the J end by 2 bases, with 15 bases between. This entry is derived from a study of cytomegalovirus exposure and HLA in healthy donors. It was with 60 Vbeta and 13 Jbeta primers that the PCR ran. Repertoires were generated with immunoSEQ multiplex PCR, while TCRdb's copy carries only in-frame clones and drops some. Among roughly 95,000 clones, roughly 72% were seen once, and the ten largest hold 4% to 5.5%. Overall study findings and caveats: About 87% or about 30% of the time was how often most TCR beta V segments were productive, according to an earlier analysis.

The origin of this receptor is a man aged 25-45 years in good health and CMV-seropositive. J is TRBJ2-5 and V is TRBV5-6; tentative D call: TRBD1 (5 bases). Sequencing was performed on PBMCs. The CDR3 protein is CASSQLGQLQETQYF. CDR3 nucleotide sequence: TGTGCCAGCAGCCAATTGGGGCAGCTACAAGAGACCCAGTACTTC.